These 7 T cell receptor beta chains were sequenced from one sample in a study of blood T cell repertoires in COVID-19. TCRdb's copy holds only in-frame clones and misses some; the assay was immunoSEQ multiplex PCR. Among roughly 70,000 clones listed, 75% to 95% were seen once. The sequencing input was peripheral blood. These receptors were taken from a human donor in a cohort sampled during active COVID-19.

The chain employs TRBV12-5 and TRBJ2-7; D is undetermined. Germline CDR1 reads LGHNT; CDR2 reads FRNRAP. V was cut by 4 bases and J by 0 bases, with 16 bases left in between. The CDR3 runs to 16 residues. This chain's CDR3 is CASGSSWAGGSYEQYF. As DNA, the CDR3 is TGTGCTAGTGGTTCCTCATGGGCCGGTGGCTCCTACGAGCAGTACTTC.

The genes are TRBV4-1 and TRBJ2-7, with no clear D. V gave up 3 bases and J gave up 3 bases, with 12 bases separating them. This CDR3 has 14 residues. From germline, CDR1 is MGHRA and CDR2 YSYEKL. CDR3 nucleotide sequence: TGCGCCAGCAGCCATCCGACACGAGTCTACGAGCAGTACTTC. This gives the protein CASSHPTRVYEQYF.

The genes are TRBV30 and TRBJ1-2, with no clear D. Germline-derived CDR1 and CDR2 are GTSNPN and SVGIG (reference sequence). There are 14 residues in the CDR3. Trimming left V 1 base short and J 4 bases short, with 13 bases between. The CDR3 DNA follows: TGTGCCTGGAGTGCCCGGTTGGTTTCCTATGGCTACACCTTC. Its protein is CAWSARLVSYGYTF.

The CDR3 nucleotides read TGTGCCAGCAGCTCGCCTAAGGGACAGGGTCGGTCCGAGCAGTACTTC. As protein: CASSSPKGQGRSEQYF. This chain joins TRBV11-2 and TRBJ2-7; TRBD1 matches 9 bases. The CDR3 runs 16 residues. Losses at the gene ends were 4 bases for V and 6 bases for J; bases not matched to a gene: 13. Germline V gives CDR1 SGHAT, CDR2 FQNNGV.

V and J are TRBV9 and TRBJ1-2; D remains ambiguous. Trimming left V 3 bases short and J 5 bases short, with 14 bases between. CDR3 size: 14 residues. CDR1 SGDLS and CDR2 YYNGEE come from the germline V gene. The CDR3 DNA sequence: TGTGCCAGCAGCGCAAATACACTGGAGTATGGCTACACCTTC. This codes for CASSANTLEYGYTF. The full variable domain, with the rest looked up from reference TRBV9 and TRBJ1-2, is DSGVTQTPKHLITATGQRVTLRCSPRSGDLSVYWYQQSLDQGLQFLIQYYNGEERAKGNILERFSAQQFPDLHSELNLSSLELGDSALYFCASSANTLEYGYTFGSGTRLTVV.

This clone was counted a few times. V usage is TRBV9 and J usage is TRBJ1-6, with 9 bases that match TRBD1. This CDR3 is 15 amino acids long. Germline V gives CDR1 SGDLS, CDR2 YYNGEE. Trimming took 4 bases from V and 6 from J; bases not matched to a gene: 5. In DNA form, the CDR3 reads TGTGCCAGCAGCCCATTGGGACAGGGTAATTCACCCCTCCACTTT. Amino acid sequence: CASSPLGQGNSPLHF.

The rearrangement uses TRBV5-1 and TRBJ2-2; 12 nucleotides agree with TRBD2. The CDR3 is 18 amino acids. Losses at the gene ends were 4 bases for V and 1 base for J; bases not matched to a gene: 8. Per the germline V gene, CDR1 is SGHRS and CDR2 is YFSETQ. The CDR3 nucleotides are TGCGCCAGCAGCGAGGCTAGCGGGGGGGCCTGGAACACCGGGGAGCTGTTTTTT. Its protein product is CASSEASGGAWNTGELFF.